These T cell receptor beta chains were read from a single sample in a study of blood T cells in healthy people across ages. From the 5' RACE reads, TCRdb called clonotypes with MiXCR, one entry per CDR3 protein. The sample has roughly 1.5 million distinct CDR3 sequences, 35% to 45% seen once. The source material was blood. The receptor source for this set is a woman aged 18-35 years in good health. The CDR3 runs from the conserved cysteine through the conserved F or W. D genes are given only for firm matches. Where a row states a size, it is once, few, many or the class of an expanded clone; other rows omit it.

size	length	V	J	D	CDR3	DNA
many	13	TRBV25-1	TRBJ2-1	TRBD2	CASSAGLVNEQFF	TGTGCCAGCAGTGCCGGACTAGTAAATGAGCAGTTCTTC
-	14	TRBV28	TRBJ2-2	-	CASRLTSVTGELFF	TGTGCCAGCAGGCTTACGAGCGTCACCGGGGAGCTGTTTTTT
-	15	TRBV20-1	TRBJ2-6	-	CSARVRQSGANVLTF	TGCAGTGCTAGAGTCCGACAGTCAGGGGCCAACGTCCTGACTTTC
few	13	TRBV6-5	TRBJ1-1	-	CASTTGRNTEAFF	TGTGCCAGCACTACTGGACGGAACACTGAAGCTTTCTTT
-	17	TRBV7-9	TRBJ2-3	-	CASSDMGRRARTDTQYF	TGTGCCAGCAGCGACATGGGGAGGCGAGCTCGCACAGATACGCAGTATTTT
few	14	TRBV5-1	TRBJ2-1	TRBD2	CASSTGLVYNEQFF	TGCGCCAGCAGCACGGGACTAGTTTACAATGAGCAGTTCTTC
many	17	TRBV29-1	TRBJ2-3	TRBD2	CSVRTSGASPTTDTQYF	TGCAGCGTCAGGACTAGCGGGGCCTCACCGACCACAGATACGCAGTATTTT
-	16	TRBV28	TRBJ2-3	-	CASSPVRRKRTDTQYF	TGTGCCAGCAGTCCTGTCAGGCGGAAACGCACAGATACGCAGTATTTT
-	16	TRBV15	TRBJ2-1	-	CATSRKVLIPYNEQFF	TGTGCCACCAGCAGAAAAGTACTTATCCCCTACAATGAGCAGTTCTTC
-	18	TRBV9	TRBJ2-3	-	CASSAIVPGRASSDTQYF	TGTGCCAGCAGCGCCATAGTCCCGGGACGAGCGTCTTCAGATACGCAGTATTTT
few	15	TRBV3-1	TRBJ2-7	-	CASSQDLWSDYEQYF	TGTGCCAGCAGCCAAGATCTATGGTCAGACTACGAGCAGTACTTC
few	12	TRBV20-1	TRBJ2-7	-	CSARPPNREQYF	TGCAGTGCTCGGCCTCCAAATCGCGAGCAGTACTTC
-	12	TRBV12-3/TRBV12-4	TRBJ1-5	-	CASRSTLGPQHF	TGTGCCAGCAGGTCGACCTTGGGGCCCCAGCATTTT
-	13	TRBV5-1	TRBJ2-7	-	CASSHSGHYEQYF	TGCGCCAGCAGCCATAGCGGACACTACGAGCAGTACTTC
-	12	TRBV20-1	TRBJ1-2	-	CSARGTHYGYTF	TGCAGTGCTAGGGGCACCCACTATGGCTACACCTTC
-	13	TRBV7-9	TRBJ1-1	-	CASSVEENTEAFF	TGTGCCAGCAGCGTGGAGGAGAACACTGAAGCTTTCTTT
few	13	TRBV6-1	TRBJ1-2	-	CASSEGKTWGYTF	TGTGCCAGCAGTGAAGGCAAAACCTGGGGCTACACCTTC
few	17	TRBV18	TRBJ1-6	-	CASSTATVSSYNSPLHF	TGTGCCAGCTCAACTGCCACCGTTAGCTCCTATAATTCACCCCTCCACTTT
-	17	TRBV7-2	TRBJ2-3	TRBD2	CASTPPVGGRGTDTQYF	TGTGCCAGCACGCCGCCGGTGGGCGGGAGGGGCACAGATACGCAGTATTTT
few	15	TRBV29-1	TRBJ1-2	-	CSVESSPGPKHGYTF	TGCAGCGTTGAAAGTAGCCCGGGACCAAAGCATGGCTACACCTTC
few	14	TRBV6-6	TRBJ1-1	-	CASSYGGANTEAFF	TGTGCCAGCAGTTATGGGGGGGCGAACACTGAAGCTTTCTTT
-	11	TRBV20-1	TRBJ2-3	-	CSVPSTDTQYF	TGCAGTGTTCCTTCCACAGATACGCAGTATTTT
-	15	TRBV7-8	TRBJ2-1	-	CASSTAGIGCNEQFF	TGTGCCAGCAGCACGGCGGGAATTGGGTGCAATGAGCAGTTCTTC
-	12	TRBV10-3	TRBJ2-1	-	CAIAAASYEQFF	TGTGCCATTGCCGCGGCCTCCTACGAGCAGTTCTTC
many	15	TRBV12-3/TRBV12-4	TRBJ2-7	-	CASRRGTADSYEQYF	TGTGCCAGCAGGCGGGGGACAGCGGACTCCTACGAGCAGTACTTC
few	15	TRBV27	TRBJ1-2	-	CASSLSGGSMYGYTF	TGTGCCAGCAGTTTATCGGGGGGCTCCATGTATGGCTACACCTTC
few	12	TRBV29-1	TRBJ2-7	-	CSVESLSAEQYF	TGCAGCGTTGAATCCCTCTCGGCCGAGCAGTACTTC
few	16	TRBV14	TRBJ2-3	TRBD1	CASSQDRGYGTDTQYF	TGTGCCAGTAGCCAGGACAGGGGATATGGCACAGATACGCAGTATTTT
few	12	TRBV20-1	TRBJ1-2	-	CSASWRVGGYTF	TGCAGTGCTAGTTGGAGGGTAGGTGGCTACACCTTC
-	15	TRBV20-1	TRBJ2-5	-	CSARSLRGPQETQYF	TGCAGTGCTAGATCCCTACGGGGGCCCCAAGAGACCCAGTACTTC
-	16	TRBV4-1	TRBJ1-3	-	CASSQDPPGVSDTIYF	TGCGCCAGCAGCCAAGATCCCCCAGGGGTTAGTGACACCATATATTTT
few	13	TRBV7-9	TRBJ1-4	-	CASSLGDHEKLFF	TGTGCCAGCAGCTTAGGGGACCATGAAAAACTGTTTTTT